A single TCR beta chain is shown here with its context. Its antigen is not known. Caucasian, healthy and from Russia, the donors were aged between about 6 and 100. Whenever a sample was processed, at least 6.5 million PBMCs were isolated. Primers used in a second PCR of roughly 7 to 12 cycles were a sample-barcoded 5' primer and a J-beta primer mix. TCRdb analysed the 5' RACE reads with MiXCR anew, one entry per CDR3 protein. The sample records more than 650,000 distinct CDR3 sequences, roughly 24% being singletons. CDR3 length: 12 amino acids. Looked up from germline, CDR1 is MNHEY and CDR2 is SVGAGI. Unmatched junction bases numbered 0, after V lost 2 bases and J lost 7 bases. The sample belongs to a study of blood T cells in healthy people across ages. Whole-study results and caveats: Because donor CMV status was unknown, expanded clonotype changes were possibly confounded.

This sample also belongs to another study, concerning T cells of mothers and their children. As that study records: Related and unrelated pairs show similar thymic shaping of TCR recombination output.

The specimen was blood. This rearrangement joins TRBV6-5 to TRBJ1-1, with TRBD1 matching 8 bases. The TCR was taken from a boy aged 10-17 years in good health. CDR3: CASSYDRGEAFF. The CDR3 DNA is TGTGCCAGCAGTTACGACAGGGGTGAAGCTTTCTTT.